The text below deals with one T cell receptor beta chain. Its matching antigen is unknown. Germline CDR1 reads LGHDT; CDR2 reads YNNKEL (reference sequence). V was clipped by 2 bases and J by 5 bases, with 9 bases between them. There are 14 residues in the CDR3. TCRdb reprocessed the 5' RACE reads via MiXCR and lists one record per CDR3 protein. This table holds some 500,000 distinct CDR3 sequences, 13% to 15% found once. This record belongs to a study of identical twins. Findings and caveats of the study: The more abundant beta clonotypes in cord blood had fewer insertions, and memory repertoires did not show this. Zero-insertion analyses were open to partial confounding by invariant MAIT and iNKT cells. Twins shared out-of-frame alpha sequences with excess low generation probability.

These same data were also listed under a study on yellow fever vaccine responses in identical twins. Per that study: Twins' T cell vaccine responses reportedly looked partly convergent, partly personalized.

The sequenced material came from CD4+ T cells sorted from blood. This TCR was recovered from a woman aged 18-29 years in good health. The V and J genes are TRBV3-1 and TRBJ2-2; maybe TRBD1 (6 bases). CDR3: CASSQYRVTGELFF. CDR3 in DNA: TGTGCCAGCAGCCAATACAGGGTAACCGGGGAGCTGTTTTTT. Based on the CDR3 plus reference TRBV3-1 and TRBJ2-2, the full variable domain is DTAVSQTPKYLVTQMGNDKSIKCEQNLGHDTMYWYKQDSKKFLKIMFSYNNKELIINETVPNRFSPKSPDKAHLNLHINSLELGDSAVYFCASSQYRVTGELFFGEGSRLTVL.